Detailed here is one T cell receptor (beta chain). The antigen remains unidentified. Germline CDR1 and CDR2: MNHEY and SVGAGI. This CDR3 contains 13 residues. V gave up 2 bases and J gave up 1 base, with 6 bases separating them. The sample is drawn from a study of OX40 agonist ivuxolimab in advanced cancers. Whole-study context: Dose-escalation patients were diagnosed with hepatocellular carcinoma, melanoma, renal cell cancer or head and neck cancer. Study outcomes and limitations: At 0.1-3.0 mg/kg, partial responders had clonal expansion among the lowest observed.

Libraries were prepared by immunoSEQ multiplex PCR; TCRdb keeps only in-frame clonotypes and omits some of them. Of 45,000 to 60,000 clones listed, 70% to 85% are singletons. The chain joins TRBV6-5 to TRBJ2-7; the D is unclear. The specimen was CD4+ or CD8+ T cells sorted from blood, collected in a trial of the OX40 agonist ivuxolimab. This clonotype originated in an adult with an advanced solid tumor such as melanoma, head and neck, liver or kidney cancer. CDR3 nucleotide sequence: TGTGCCAGCAGTTACCCGGAGTCCTACGAGCAGTACTTC. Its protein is CASSYPESYEQYF.